These 18 T cell receptor beta chains originate from one sample sequenced in a study of blood T cell repertoires in COVID-19. Using immunoSEQ multiplex PCR, the repertoire was profiled, and TCRdb retains in-frame clones only, with some absent. The data show roughly 280,000 clones, roughly 86% seen once. The sample consisted of peripheral blood. The receptors were gathered from a man aged 35 to 55 with active or convalescent COVID-19.

The chain combines TRBV11-2 with TRBJ2-7; TRBD1 is a possible D gene (7 bases). With 7 bases removed from V and 9 bases from J, the gap between germline ends came to 19 bases. This CDR3 comprises 13 residues. Germline lookup yields CDR1 SGHAT and CDR2 FQNNGV. The CDR3 region is CASIPAEGAGQYF. The CDR3 coding sequence is TGTGCCAGCATCCCAGCGGAGGGGGCGGGGCAGTACTTC.

The CDR3 nucleotides are TGTGCCAGCAGCGCAGAGAGTGTGGCTCAGGGGAAAGCTTTCTTT. This encodes CASSAESVAQGKAFF. This chain connects TRBV7-9 to TRBJ1-1; a possible D gene is TRBD1 (6 bases). Trimming removed 5 bases at V and 9 bases at J, with 22 bases between. The CDR3 spans 15 residues. Per germline, CDR1 SEHNR and CDR2 FQNEAQ (reference sequence).

V and J are TRBV24-1 and TRBJ2-5; 10 bases fit TRBD1. This CDR3 is 15 amino acids long. V was pared by 3 bases and J by 3 bases, with 3 bases of the junction left unmatched. Germline CDR1 reads KGHDR; CDR2 reads SFDVKD. The CDR3 region has the DNA TGTGCCACCAGTGATCCAGGGACAGGGGAAGAGACCCAGTACTTC. Amino acids: CATSDPGTGEETQYF.

The CDR3 bases are TGTGCTAGTGGTTTGGCAATTAGCGGGAGCTCCCTCAATGAGCAGTTCTTC. Its translation is CASGLAISGSSLNEQFF. The chain recombines TRBV12-5 with TRBJ2-1, with 9 bases that match TRBD2. This CDR3 contains 17 residues. V shed 1 base and J 6 bases; nucleotides not matched to a gene: 10. Germline lookup yields CDR1 LGHNT and CDR2 FRNRAP.

In its sample, this clone was seen a few times. The chain employs TRBV4-1 and TRBJ2-1; 7 nucleotides agree with TRBD1. The CDR3 contains 15 residues. V gave up 1 base and J gave up 3 bases; unmatched junction bases: 3. The V gene's germline CDR1 is MGHRA and CDR2 YSYEKL. This chain's CDR3 is CASSQGTGNYNEQFF. Written as DNA, the CDR3 is TGCGCCAGCAGCCAAGGGACAGGCAACTACAATGAGCAGTTCTTC.

Concerning this clone itself: At one of its ends the junction is not consistent with the germline gene, which may arise from a read error. V usage is TRBV5-1 and J usage is TRBJ1-1; TRBD1 might be the D (6 bases). CDR1 SGHRS and CDR2 YFSETQ come from the germline V gene. The CDR3 contains 15 residues. The CDR3 nucleotides read TGCGCCCGCAGCCGAGGGGGGGCCTTGAACACTGAAGCTTTCTTT. It encodes CARSRGGALNTEAFF.

CDR3 sequence reads: CAWADRGAPGSPQHF. Written as DNA, the CDR3 is TGTGCCTGGGCGGACAGGGGGGCGCCCGGATCTCCCCAGCATTTT. The chain joins TRBV30 to TRBJ1-5; 10 nucleotides agree with TRBD1. Unmatched junction bases numbered 14, after V lost 5 bases and J lost 10 bases. This CDR3 region has 15 residues. CDR1 is GTSNPN and CDR2 is SVGIG in the germline V gene (reference sequence). Complete variable domain (other parts from reference TRBV30 and TRBJ1-5): SQTIHQWPATLVQPVGSPLSLECTVEGTSNPNLYWYRQAAGRGLQLLFYSVGIGQISSEVPQNLSASRPQDRQFILSSKKLLLSDSGFYLCAWADRGAPGSPQHFGDGTRLSIL.

V and J are TRBV5-1 and TRBJ2-3, with D tentatively TRBD1 (5 bases). The CDR3 runs to 12 residues. V lost 0 bases, J lost 7 bases, and 6 bases lay in between. The germline V gene encodes CDR1 SGHRS and CDR2 YFSETQ. The CDR3 is CASSLEGNTQYF. The CDR3 nucleotides read TGCGCCAGCAGCTTGGAGGGGAATACGCAGTATTTT.

This chain uses TRBV9 with TRBJ2-3; 13 nucleotides line up with TRBD2. Looked up from germline, CDR1 is SGDLS and CDR2 is YYNGEE. V trimming: 3 bases; J trimming: 2 bases; junction bases outside the gene matches: 9. The CDR3 spans 18 residues. CDR3 nucleotides: TGTGCCAGCAGCGCCTACCCACTAGCGGGGGGGCTCACAGATACGCAGTATTTT. Its protein is CASSAYPLAGGLTDTQYF.

The chain couples TRBV28 to TRBJ2-7, with a possible D match to TRBD2 (5 bases). V was clipped by 6 bases and J by 6 bases, with 15 bases between them. The length of the CDR3 is 13 residues. Germline lookup yields CDR1 MDHEN and CDR2 SYDVKM. The CDR3 DNA reads as TGTGCCAGCAGCGGGGTTATCCGTGCCGAGCAGTACTTC. Translated: CASSGVIRAEQYF.

J is TRBJ2-7 and V is TRBV5-1, with 9 bases that match TRBD2. Germline lookup yields CDR1 SGHRS and CDR2 YFSETQ. V lost 2 bases and J lost 2; bases outside the gene matches: 2. The CDR3 has 14 residues. DNA for the CDR3: TGCGCCAGCAGCTTCGGCGGGGGGGCCTACGAGCAGTACTTC. This encodes CASSFGGGAYEQYF.

This chain joins TRBV24-1 and TRBJ2-3; the D gene is possibly TRBD1 (5 bases). The CDR3 has 15 residues. The V end was cut by 7 bases, the J end by 3 bases, with 16 bases between. Germline CDR1 is KGHDR and CDR2 is SFDVKD. CDR3 amino acids: CATRGPEKKTDTQYF. CDR3 nucleotides: TGTGCCACCAGGGGGCCGGAGAAAAAAACAGATACGCAGTATTTT.

The chain links TRBV30 to TRBJ1-3; a weak D match, TRBD1 (5 bases). The CDR3 totals 16 residues. The germline CDR1 and CDR2 sequences are GTSNPN and SVGIG (reference sequence). Trimming removed 4 bases at V and 0 bases at J, with 16 bases between. The CDR3 sequence is CAWTRGGALSGNTIYF. CDR3 in DNA: TGTGCCTGGACCCGAGGTGGGGCGCTCTCTGGAAACACCATATATTTT.

The gene calls are TRBV10-2 and TRBJ2-2; D gene ambiguous. Germline values: CDR1 WSHSY, CDR2 SAAADI. Trimming removed 5 bases at V and 3 bases at J, with 10 bases between. The CDR3 has 14 residues. CDR3 region: CASSLTLYTGELFF. CDR3 nucleotide sequence: TGCGCCAGCAGTTTGACACTCTACACCGGGGAGCTGTTTTTT.

This sequence joins TRBV7-3 and TRBJ2-5; 12 nucleotides agree with TRBD1. The germline CDR1 and CDR2 sequences are SGHTA and FQGTGA. J gave up 4 bases and V 2 bases, and 2 bases lay outside the gene matches. The CDR3 is 15 amino acids. In DNA form, the CDR3 reads TGTGCCAGCAGCTTAGGGACAGGGGGCCCAGAGACCCAGTACTTC. It translates to CASSLGTGGPETQYF.

This clone has just a few counts. The chain has TRBV27 and TRBJ2-4; 9 positions agree with TRBD2. The CDR3 runs 14 residues. V gave up 6 bases and J gave up 3 bases; unmatched junction bases: 3. The V gene's germline CDR1 is MNHEY and CDR2 SMNVEV (reference sequence). DNA for the CDR3: TGTGCCAGCAGCCGACTAGCGGACAAAAACATTCAGTACTTC. Translation gives CASSRLADKNIQYF.

The chain has TRBV5-1 and TRBJ2-7; D may be TRBD2 (6 bases). Germline V gene data show CDR1 as SGHRS and CDR2 as YFSETQ. The length of the CDR3 is 12 residues. Trimming took 0 bases from V and 6 from J, leaving 7 bases between them. The CDR3: CASSLAGGEQYF. Here the CDR3 DNA reads TGCGCCAGCAGCTTGGCCGGGGGCGAGCAGTACTTC.

CDR3 nucleotides: TGTGCCAGCAGCCCGCGGGCCGGCCTTGATTCACCCCTCCACTTT. It specifies CASSPRAGLDSPLHF. The rearrangement joins TRBV3-1 (or the pseudogene TRBV3-2) to TRBJ1-6, with D uncertain. The CDR3 covers 15 residues. CDR1 and CDR2 from the germline V gene are LGHDT and YNNKEL (reference sequence). Trimming pared 4 bases from V and 8 bases from J, leaving 15 bases between.